This TCR beta chain was captured by sequencing in a study of T-cell reconstitution after alpha-beta-depleted transplantation in children. Preparation of the TCRbeta library involved a method that used unique molecular identifiers. MiXCR, run by TCRdb on the PCR reads, gives a single entry per CDR3 protein. This repertoire shows roughly 82,000 distinct CDR3 sequences, roughly 14% found once; its top ten account for 25% to 35%. Study-wide results and limits: The study reportedly traced alpha-beta T cells about two months after transplant to several hundred expanded graft clones. It was newly produced T cells that mostly accounted for T-cell counts and diversity one year after transplant. Some patients' high day-60 TCRbeta diversity was traced to surviving recipient T cells and thymic progenitors.

CDR3 size: 15 residues. The germline V and J ends were trimmed by 5 bases and 0 bases, with 13 bases remaining between them. Per germline, CDR1 SGHTA and CDR2 FQGNSA. The table lists this clonotype with a few counts. Its antigen is unidentified. This TCR was sampled from a male patient between 2 and 9 years old who had a stem cell transplant for acute lymphoblastic leukemia, so the T cells may come from the graft donor. Source: PBMCs, mostly from graft donor cells, taken 180 days after TCRalphabeta/CD19-depleted stem cell transplant. The rearrangement joins TRBV7-2 to TRBJ1-2; D is ambiguous. CDR3 amino acids: CASSRNRVTNYGYTF. The CDR3 bases are TGTGCCAGCAGCAGAAACAGAGTTACTAACTATGGCTACACCTTC.